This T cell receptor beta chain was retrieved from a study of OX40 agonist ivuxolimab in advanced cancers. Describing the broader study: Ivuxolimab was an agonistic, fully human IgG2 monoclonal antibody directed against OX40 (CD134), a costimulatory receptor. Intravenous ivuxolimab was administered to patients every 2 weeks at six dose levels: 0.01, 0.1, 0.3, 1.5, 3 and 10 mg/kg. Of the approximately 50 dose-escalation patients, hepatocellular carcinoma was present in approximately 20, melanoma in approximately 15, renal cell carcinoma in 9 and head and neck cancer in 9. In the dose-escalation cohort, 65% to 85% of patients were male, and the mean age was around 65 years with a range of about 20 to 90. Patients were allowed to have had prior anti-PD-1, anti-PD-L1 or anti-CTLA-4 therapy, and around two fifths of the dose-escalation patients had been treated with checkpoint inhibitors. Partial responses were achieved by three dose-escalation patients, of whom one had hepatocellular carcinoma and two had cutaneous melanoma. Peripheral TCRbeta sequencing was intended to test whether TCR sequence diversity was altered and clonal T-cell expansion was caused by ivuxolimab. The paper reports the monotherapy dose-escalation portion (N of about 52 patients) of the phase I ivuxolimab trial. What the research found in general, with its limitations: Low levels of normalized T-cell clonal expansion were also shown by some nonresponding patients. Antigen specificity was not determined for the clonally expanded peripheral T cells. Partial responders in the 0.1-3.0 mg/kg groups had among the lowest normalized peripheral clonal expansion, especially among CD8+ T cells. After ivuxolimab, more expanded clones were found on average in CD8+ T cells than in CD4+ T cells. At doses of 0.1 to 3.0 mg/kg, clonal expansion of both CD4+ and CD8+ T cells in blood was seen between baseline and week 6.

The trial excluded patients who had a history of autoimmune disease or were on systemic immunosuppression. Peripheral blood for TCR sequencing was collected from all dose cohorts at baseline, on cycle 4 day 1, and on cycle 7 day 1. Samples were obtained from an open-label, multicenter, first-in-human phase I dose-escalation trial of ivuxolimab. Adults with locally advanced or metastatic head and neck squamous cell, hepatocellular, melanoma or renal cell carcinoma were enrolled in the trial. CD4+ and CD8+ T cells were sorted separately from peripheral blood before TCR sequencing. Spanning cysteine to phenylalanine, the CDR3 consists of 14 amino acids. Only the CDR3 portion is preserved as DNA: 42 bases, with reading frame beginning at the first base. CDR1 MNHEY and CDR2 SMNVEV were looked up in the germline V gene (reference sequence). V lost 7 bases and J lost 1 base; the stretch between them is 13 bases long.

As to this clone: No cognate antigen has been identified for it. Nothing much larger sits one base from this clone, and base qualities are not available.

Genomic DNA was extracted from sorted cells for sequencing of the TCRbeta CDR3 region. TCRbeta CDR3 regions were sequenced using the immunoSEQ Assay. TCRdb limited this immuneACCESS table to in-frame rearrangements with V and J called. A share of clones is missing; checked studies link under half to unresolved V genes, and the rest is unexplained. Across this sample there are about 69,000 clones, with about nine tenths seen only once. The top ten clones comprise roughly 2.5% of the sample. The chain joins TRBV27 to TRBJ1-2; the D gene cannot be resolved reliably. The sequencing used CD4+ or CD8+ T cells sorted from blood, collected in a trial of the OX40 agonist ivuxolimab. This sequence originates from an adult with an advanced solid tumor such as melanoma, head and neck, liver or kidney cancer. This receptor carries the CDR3 CASKLSGSNYGYTF. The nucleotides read TGTGCCAGCAAATTAAGTGGGAGTAACTATGGCTACACCTTC.